One sample yielded the 29 T cell receptor beta chains listed below, sequenced in a study of radiation and T cells in renal cell carcinoma. The time point: baseline pretreatment blood. Specified treatment: 15 Gy SBRT to primary tumor, nephrectomy 4 weeks later. TCRdb's copy holds only in-frame clones and misses some; the assay was immunoSEQ multiplex PCR. The table lists around 160,000 clones, about nine tenths of them singletons. This sample comprised blood, obtained from a patient whose treatment included radiotherapy and nephrectomy. The receptors originated from a woman aged 70-85 years with renal cell carcinoma.

The genes are TRBV28 and TRBJ2-7, with D unresolved. V was trimmed by 8 bases and J by 5 bases, leaving 13 bases between them. The germline V gene has CDR1 MDHEN and CDR2 SYDVKM. The CDR3 sequence is 12 residues long. CDR3 in DNA: TGTGCCAGCGCCGTCAGGAACGACGAGCAGTACTTC. This translates into CASAVRNDEQYF.

This rearrangement joins TRBV19 to TRBJ2-2; D unclear. The CDR3 spans 14 residues. CDR1 is LNHDA and CDR2 is SQIVND in the germline V gene (reference sequence). V lost 7 bases, J lost 4 bases, and 13 bases lay in between. CDR3 region: CASKVDPSTGELFF. The CDR3, as DNA: TGTGCCAGTAAAGTGGATCCCAGCACCGGGGAGCTGTTTTTT.

The chain has TRBV7-8 and TRBJ1-1, with TRBD1 matching 8 bases. CDR3 length: 14 amino acids. Germline V gene sequence: CDR1 SGHVS, CDR2 FQNEAQ. V dropped 3 bases and J dropped 0; count of bases not matched to a gene: 0. The CDR3 reads CASSLDRVNTEAFF. CDR3 in DNA: TGTGCCAGCAGCTTGGACAGGGTGAACACTGAAGCTTTCTTT.

The chain couples TRBV14 to TRBJ1-1; D remains unclear. V dropped 5 bases and J dropped 0 bases, with 10 bases sitting between them. The germline V gene encodes CDR1 SGHDN and CDR2 FVKESK. This CDR3 has 14 amino acids. The CDR3 DNA follows: TGTGCCAGCAGCGTCCGAGGGATGAACACTGAAGCTTTCTTT. Residues: CASSVRGMNTEAFF.

This clone appeared once. The rearrangement joins TRBV30 to TRBJ1-6, with 9 bases matching TRBD1. J lost 10 bases, V lost 4 bases, and 5 bases had no gene match. The germline CDR1 and CDR2 sequences are GTSNPN and SVGIG (reference sequence). CDR3 length equals 13 residues. The CDR3 DNA reads TGTGCCTGGACCGGGACAGGGAACTCACCCCTCCACTTT. This gives the protein CAWTGTGNSPLHF.

The chain recombines TRBV7-2 with TRBJ2-3; 11 bases map to TRBD2. Germline V lookup: CDR1 SGHTA, CDR2 FQGNSA. J lost 5 bases, V lost 5 bases, and 3 bases had no gene match. This CDR3 has 14 residues. In nucleotides, the CDR3 is TGTGCCAGCAGCCCCGGACTAGCGGGAGATACGCAGTATTTT. Translation: CASSPGLAGDTQYF.

V gene TRBV4-3 combines with J gene TRBJ1-6; TRBD1 agrees at 7 bases. Trimming removed 3 bases from V and 0 bases from J; junction bases left unmatched: 5. Germline CDR1 reads LGHNA; CDR2 reads YSLEER. This CDR3 spans 17 amino acids. CDR3 protein: CASSQHRGLSYNSPLHF. As DNA, the CDR3 is TGCGCCAGCAGCCAGCACAGGGGACTCTCCTATAATTCACCCCTCCACTTT.

The rearrangement links TRBV6-4 to TRBJ1-1; the D gene is possibly TRBD1 (5 bases). The V end lost 4 bases, the J end lost 3 bases, and 12 bases lay between the germline ends. Germline V lookup: CDR1 MRHNA, CDR2 SNTAGT. This CDR3 comprises 14 residues. DNA for the CDR3: TGTGCCAGCAGTGCCTATGGGGGGGACACTGAAGCTTTCTTT. Protein sequence: CASSAYGGDTEAFF.

The V call is TRBV11-3, the J call TRBJ2-1; weak D call: TRBD2 (6 bases). V was pared by 8 bases and J by 9 bases, with 17 bases between. This CDR3 region has 13 residues. The germline V gene has CDR1 SGHNT and CDR2 YENEEA. The CDR3 sequence: CASAIGGRGEQFF. Here the CDR3 DNA reads TGTGCCAGCGCAATTGGTGGGCGGGGTGAGCAGTTCTTC.

The chain links TRBV20-1 to TRBJ2-7; the D is unclear. Trimming cost V 3 bases and J 4 bases, with 4 bases left between them. The CDR3 totals 10 residues. CDR1 DFQATT and CDR2 SNEGSKA come from the germline V gene (reference sequence). CDR3 bases: TGCAGTGCTAGTGATTACGAGCAGTACTTC. Protein product: CSASDYEQYF.

CDR3 DNA: TGTGCCAGCCACTCGACGGTCATGGAGGAGACCCAGTACTTC. Its protein product is CASHSTVMEETQYF. The rearrangement joins TRBV28 to TRBJ2-5; D not resolved. The germline CDR1 and CDR2 sequences are MDHEN and SYDVKM. V was shortened by 8 bases and J by 5 bases, with 18 bases between the two germline ends. The CDR3 totals 14 residues.

This clone has only one observation. The chain has TRBV6-6 and TRBJ1-2, with no clear D. There are 11 residues in the CDR3. Germline V gives CDR1 MNHNY, CDR2 SVGAGI (reference sequence). Deletions cut 10 bases from V and 3 bases from J, with 9 bases between. CDR3 nucleotide sequence: TGTGCCACTTACGGAGACTATGGCTACACCTTC. It is translated as CATYGDYGYTF.

The rearrangement joins TRBV9 to TRBJ2-5; a possible D gene is TRBD2 (5 bases). The length of the CDR3 is 13 residues. In germline, CDR1 is SGDLS, CDR2 YYNGEE. Trimming stripped 0 bases from V and 5 bases from J, with 8 bases between. The CDR3 DNA reads TGTGCCAGCAGCGTAGGAGGGTTGGAGACCCAGTACTTC. Encoded protein: CASSVGGLETQYF.

The chain combines TRBV9 with TRBJ2-1; perhaps TRBD2 as D (6 bases). CDR3 length: 16 amino acids. Trimming took 2 bases from V and 0 from J, leaving 12 bases between them. In germline, CDR1 is SGDLS, CDR2 YYNGEE. The CDR3 region is CASSVGGRSSYNEQFF. The CDR3 bases are TGTGCCAGCAGCGTCGGAGGGCGGAGCTCCTACAATGAGCAGTTCTTC.

The rearrangement links TRBV7-9 to TRBJ2-1; TRBD2 matches 7 bases. This CDR3 has 18 residues. The ends lost 2 bases at V and 0 bases at J; junction bases unmatched: 10. From germline, CDR1 is SEHNR and CDR2 FQNEAQ (reference sequence). The CDR3 nucleotides are TGTGCCAGCAGCTTAATGTCTAGCGGCGTCGCCTCCTACAATGAGCAGTTCTTC. It encodes CASSLMSSGVASYNEQFF.

The chain carries TRBV7-6 and TRBJ2-7, with D maybe TRBD2 (7 bases). Between the trimmed V and J ends, which lost 5 bases and 1 base, there was a span of 12 bases. The CDR3 totals 14 residues. CDR1 is SGHVS and CDR2 is FNYEAQ in the germline V gene. CDR3 region: CASSRGAGSYEQYF. The CDR3 DNA is TGTGCCAGCAGCCGGGGGGCGGGATCCTACGAGCAGTACTTC.

This clone was seen only once. J is TRBJ2-3 and V is TRBV5-1, with 15 positions matching TRBD2. The CDR3 extends over 20 amino acids. CDR1 SGHRS and CDR2 YFSETQ come from the germline V gene. Unmatched junction bases numbered 12, after V lost 2 bases and J lost 2 bases. This CDR3 is CASSFTGPGTSGGPTDTQYF. For the CDR3, the DNA is TGCGCCAGCAGCTTTACAGGGCCCGGGACTAGCGGGGGGCCCACAGATACGCAGTATTTT.

This rearrangement joins TRBV6-5 to TRBJ1-6; weak D call: TRBD1 (5 bases). CDR1 and CDR2 from the germline V gene are MNHEY and SVGAGI. With 5 bases removed from V and 5 bases from J, the gap between germline ends came to 10 bases. This CDR3 region has 14 residues. For the CDR3, the DNA is TGTGCCAGCAGTCCCGGGGCGGATAATTCACCCCTCCACTTT. Its translation: CASSPGADNSPLHF.

This clone was detected only a few times. The chain recombines TRBV4-1 with TRBJ1-1; D remains unclear. Trimming removed 2 bases from V and 0 bases from J, with 7 bases in between. Looked up from germline, CDR1 is MGHRA and CDR2 is YSYEKL. There are 14 residues in the CDR3. In nucleotides, the CDR3 is TGCGCCAGCAGCCAAAATACGGTGAACACTGAAGCTTTCTTT. Amino acids: CASSQNTVNTEAFF.

This chain joins TRBV7-2 and TRBJ2-7, with D perhaps TRBD2 (5 bases). The CDR3 is made up of 14 amino acids. Trimming shortened V by 5 bases and J by 1 base, and 12 bases separated the two germline ends. The germline gives CDR1 SGHTA, CDR2 FQGNSA. The CDR3 bases are TGTGCCAGCAGCGCTAGGACGGGGTCCTACGAGCAGTACTTC. Encoded protein: CASSARTGSYEQYF.

The chain has TRBV5-5 and TRBJ2-3; perhaps TRBD2 as D (6 bases). Per the germline V gene, CDR1 is SGHKS and CDR2 is YYEKEE (reference sequence). The CDR3 is 17 amino acids. Trimming took off 0 bases at V and 1 base at J, with 15 bases between the two ends. The DNA of the CDR3 is TGTGCCAGCAGCTTGGGAGCGGGCCGATTCGGCACAGATACGCAGTATTTT. This gives the protein CASSLGAGRFGTDTQYF.

The chain recombines TRBV5-8 with TRBJ1-5, with 7 positions matching TRBD1. Losses at the gene ends were 1 base for V and 4 bases for J; bases not matched to a gene: 11. This CDR3 comprises 17 residues. Germline-derived CDR1 and CDR2 are SGHTS and YDEGEE. This CDR3 reads CASSLPHTGQANQPQHF. The CDR3 DNA follows: TGTGCCAGCAGCTTGCCTCACACCGGACAGGCTAATCAGCCCCAGCATTTT.

The chain has TRBV7-2 and TRBJ2-1; 8 bases are shared with TRBD1. Germline V gene lookup returns CDR1 SGHTA and CDR2 FQGNSA. V lost 5 bases, J lost 15 bases, and 9 bases stayed unmatched. CDR3 length: 12 residues. CDR3 sequence (DNA): TGTGCCAGCAGCGTAACCAGGGGGCGTCTGTTCTTC. Translating it yields CASSVTRGRLFF.

The V gene is TRBV9, the J gene TRBJ1-2, with a possible D match to TRBD1 (5 bases). This CDR3 is 13 amino acids long. Germline V gene lookup returns CDR1 SGDLS and CDR2 YYNGEE. Trimming took 2 bases from V and 5 from J, leaving 10 bases between them. DNA for the CDR3: TGTGCCAGCAGCGTGGTCGGGGGGTATGGCTACACCTTC. Translation: CASSVVGGYGYTF.

This sequence joins TRBV4-2 and TRBJ2-7, with D tentatively TRBD1 (6 bases). Trimming took off 1 base at V and 5 bases at J, with 15 bases between the two ends. Germline V gene sequence: CDR1 LGHNA, CDR2 YNFKEQ. The CDR3 has 15 amino acids. CDR3 residues: CASSQVLGQLHEQYF. DNA for the CDR3: TGTGCCAGCAGCCAAGTCCTCGGACAGTTACACGAGCAGTACTTC.

The chain combines TRBV14 with TRBJ1-3; no reliable D call. Trimming stripped 3 bases from V and 2 bases from J, with 8 bases between. From germline, CDR1 is SGHDN and CDR2 FVKESK. There are 14 residues in the CDR3. Written as DNA, the CDR3 is TGTGCCAGCAGCCAGTCCGGGGCTGGAAACACCATATATTTT. Protein: CASSQSGAGNTIYF.

This sequence joins TRBV2 and TRBJ2-3; D remains unclear. The germline V and J ends were trimmed by 3 bases and 3 bases, with 1 base remaining between them. The germline V gene encodes CDR1 SNHLY and CDR2 FYNNEI. The CDR3 has 11 amino acids. The CDR3 is CASSDTDTQYF. For the CDR3, the DNA is TGTGCCAGCAGTGATACAGATACGCAGTATTTT.

The V gene is TRBV11-1, the J gene TRBJ1-6; D call uncertain. CDR1 is SGHAT, CDR2 FQDESV, per germline (reference sequence). The CDR3 is 14 amino acids. V shed 5 bases and J shed 7 bases, with 12 bases lying between them. The CDR3 spells CASSEVGFNSPLHF. In nucleotides, the CDR3 is TGTGCCAGCAGCGAAGTGGGGTTCAATTCACCCCTCCACTTT. The variable domain in full, completed from reference TRBV11-1 and TRBJ1-6, reads EAEVAQSPRYKITEKSQAVAFWCDPISGHATLYWYRQILGQGPELLVQFQDESVVDDSQLPKDRFSAERLKGVDSTLKIQPAELGDSAMYLCASSEVGFNSPLHFGNGTRLTVT.

A few counts support this clone. J is TRBJ1-1 and V is TRBV5-5; perhaps TRBD1 as D (6 bases). Per the germline V gene, CDR1 is SGHKS and CDR2 is YYEKEE (reference sequence). This CDR3 region has 16 residues. Trimming shortened V by 3 bases and J by 1 base, and 16 bases separated the two germline ends. In DNA, the CDR3 is TGTGCCAGCAGCTCGAGTCCGGGACACCAGAACACTGAAGCTTTCTTT. Its protein is CASSSSPGHQNTEAFF.